Listed below are T cell receptor beta chains from one sample, sequenced in a study of blood T cell repertoires in COVID-19. Assay: immunoSEQ multiplex PCR; the TCRdb copy retains only in-frame clones and omits some. The sample has roughly 200,000 clones, around 86% seen once. Sequenced input: peripheral blood. The receptor source for this set is a man between 60 and 70 years old with acute or convalescent COVID-19. CDR3s leave out the opening cysteine and the closing phenylalanine or tryptophan. The order of the fields is V gene, J gene, CDR3 protein.

v_gene: TRBV12-5
j_gene: TRBJ2-1
CDR3aa: ASGLGQGGLTEQF

v_gene: TRBV27
j_gene: TRBJ1-2
CDR3aa: ASSGGGTGIKANYGYT

v_gene: TRBV19
j_gene: TRBJ1-2
CDR3aa: ASSATGGYYGYT

v_gene: TRBV7-8
j_gene: TRBJ1-1
CDR3aa: ASSLGHSNTEAF

v_gene: TRBV6-5
j_gene: TRBJ1-1
CDR3aa: ASSYGGQAEAF

v_gene: TRBV6-1
j_gene: TRBJ1-4
CDR3aa: ASSEALMGRTTNEKLF

v_gene: TRBV7-3
j_gene: TRBJ2-2
CDR3aa: ASSFKGSGVTGELF

v_gene: TRBV3-1/TRBV3-2
j_gene: TRBJ1-1
CDR3aa: ASSQGPRGGAF

v_gene: TRBV29-1
j_gene: TRBJ2-4
CDR3aa: SVGDPGGIGAKNIQY

v_gene: TRBV2
j_gene: TRBJ2-1
CDR3aa: ASGDSLGEQF

v_gene: TRBV3-1/TRBV3-2
j_gene: TRBJ2-7
CDR3aa: ASSQGHSSYEQY

v_gene: TRBV5-1
j_gene: TRBJ2-1
CDR3aa: ASSTGTKGSYNEQF

v_gene: TRBV9
j_gene: TRBJ2-3
CDR3aa: ASSVEASRTDTQY

v_gene: TRBV18
j_gene: TRBJ2-7
CDR3aa: ASSKRPGTSGGISYEQY

v_gene: TRBV5-4
j_gene: TRBJ1-1
CDR3aa: ASSFRTGVNTEAF

v_gene: TRBV7-9
j_gene: TRBJ1-1
CDR3aa: ASSLVERTEAF

v_gene: TRBV7-2
j_gene: TRBJ1-4
CDR3aa: ASRTGTLGEKLF

v_gene: TRBV18
j_gene: TRBJ2-1
CDR3aa: ASSPPSSNEQF

v_gene: TRBV19
j_gene: TRBJ1-1
CDR3aa: ASSIAGGTEAF

v_gene: TRBV2
j_gene: TRBJ2-3
CDR3aa: ASSNQGLLTDTQY

v_gene: TRBV7-2
j_gene: TRBJ2-7
CDR3aa: ASSLPGRGYEQY

v_gene: TRBV6-5
j_gene: TRBJ2-7
CDR3aa: ASSQWTGDPYEQY

v_gene: TRBV7-6
j_gene: TRBJ2-2
CDR3aa: ASSPPLELGNTGELF

v_gene: TRBV5-1
j_gene: TRBJ2-2
CDR3aa: ASSLSLAGGTGELF

v_gene: TRBV6-4
j_gene: TRBJ2-2
CDR3aa: ASSDFGGELF

v_gene: TRBV6-5
j_gene: TRBJ2-5
CDR3aa: ASSPDGLKETQY

v_gene: TRBV3-1/TRBV3-2
j_gene: TRBJ2-7
CDR3aa: ASSQDRTQVPYEQY

v_gene: TRBV5-6
j_gene: TRBJ2-7
CDR3aa: ASSLATRGAEQY

v_gene: TRBV5-1
j_gene: TRBJ2-7
CDR3aa: ASSFSGDYEQY

v_gene: TRBV14
j_gene: TRBJ1-2
CDR3aa: ASSPGRAYGYT

v_gene: TRBV3-1/TRBV3-2
j_gene: TRBJ1-6
CDR3aa: ASSLGQGLMFNSPLH

v_gene: TRBV6-5
j_gene: TRBJ1-4
CDR3aa: ASSYSRGEKLF

v_gene: TRBV28
j_gene: TRBJ2-7
CDR3aa: ASSPLYEQY

v_gene: TRBV5-1
j_gene: TRBJ2-2
CDR3aa: ASSGMASANTGELF

v_gene: TRBV5-6
j_gene: TRBJ2-2
CDR3aa: ASSPVGGELF

v_gene: TRBV19
j_gene: TRBJ2-7
CDR3aa: ASSYDKAYEQY

v_gene: TRBV27
j_gene: TRBJ1-2
CDR3aa: AGTGQGSNYGYT

v_gene: TRBV15
j_gene: TRBJ1-2
CDR3aa: ATSRASGYT

v_gene: TRBV9
j_gene: TRBJ1-6
CDR3aa: ASGQGQGASPLH

v_gene: TRBV6-5
j_gene: TRBJ2-7
CDR3aa: ASSLTGHNYEQY

v_gene: TRBV2
j_gene: TRBJ1-5
CDR3aa: ASSEEGLGNQPQH

v_gene: TRBV7-3
j_gene: TRBJ2-7
CDR3aa: ASSPDRGSYEQY

v_gene: TRBV5-1
j_gene: TRBJ1-1
CDR3aa: ASSLVKWEDHTEAF

v_gene: TRBV29-1
j_gene: TRBJ1-5
CDR3aa: SVDVGAGGQPQH

v_gene: TRBV11-2
j_gene: TRBJ2-2
CDR3aa: ASAYRGQGANTGELF

v_gene: TRBV7-2
j_gene: TRBJ1-4
CDR3aa: ASSPQGPTNEKLF

v_gene: TRBV10-3
j_gene: TRBJ1-2
CDR3aa: AISERGQGLGGNYGYT

v_gene: TRBV6-2/TRBV6-3
j_gene: TRBJ2-2
CDR3aa: ASSYLVAPTGELF

v_gene: TRBV9
j_gene: TRBJ1-3
CDR3aa: ASSPRALSGNTIY

v_gene: TRBV18
j_gene: TRBJ1-3
CDR3aa: ASSPTGGLSGNTIY

v_gene: TRBV9
j_gene: TRBJ2-5
CDR3aa: ASSAPQGDGRETQY

v_gene: TRBV19
j_gene: TRBJ1-4
CDR3aa: ASMGASAGEKLF

v_gene: TRBV5-8
j_gene: TRBJ1-4
CDR3aa: ASSWDRVNEKLF

v_gene: TRBV4-2
j_gene: TRBJ2-7
CDR3aa: ASSQDSGREQY

v_gene: TRBV19
j_gene: TRBJ1-6
CDR3aa: ASSPPPTGLMGSPLH

v_gene: TRBV4-1
j_gene: TRBJ2-1
CDR3aa: ASSQEGQGVSGGAVEYNEQF

v_gene: TRBV6-5
j_gene: TRBJ1-5
CDR3aa: ASSYHARGGNQPQH